Below, one TCR beta chain is given with its context. As yet, its antigen is unknown. Specified time point: 2014-2015 season, 7 days after vaccination. These data originate in a study of follicular helper T cells after annual influenza vaccination. Overall study context: Across the 2013-2014, 2014-2015 and 2015-2016 vaccination seasons, some subjects were resampled.

This CDR3 has 15 residues. Germline assignment: CDR1 SGHRS and CDR2 YFSETQ. V lost 0 bases and J lost 5, with 14 bases in between. The study's findings and limits: Yearly vaccinations repeatedly recalled conserved clonotypes in ICOS+CD38+ cTfh.

Repertoires were generated with immunoSEQ multiplex PCR, while TCRdb's copy carries only in-frame clones and drops some. The repertoire holds about 9,800 clones, with 80% to 90% as singletons. The clonotype originates from an adult who received the influenza vaccine. The sequenced sample was CXCR5- memory CD4+ T cells sorted from blood, obtained 7 days after influenza vaccination. The chain joins TRBV5-1 to TRBJ2-5; D gene uncertain. DNA for the CDR3: TGCGCCAGCAGCTTGGAGGGTAGACTCTTGGAGACCCAGTACTTC. Its translation: CASSLEGRLLETQYF.